This T cell receptor (beta chain) was identified during a study of T cell clones after liver transplantation. Whole-study context: HCV positivity affected three of eight recipients; the rest lacked autoimmune or viral indications. Tolerant meant at least one year fully off immunosuppression without liver enzymes above twice normal. Timepoints were pre-transplant, pre-withdrawal, and after withdrawal was completed or failed.

Only in-frame clones appear in the TCRdb table, and some are missing; sequencing was by immunoSEQ multiplex PCR. The table shows 68,000 or so clones, with over 70% occurring only once. As concerns this clone: Its target is unknown.

Study findings and constraints: Post-transplant, graft-donor-reactive CD4 TCRbeta sequences in blood dropped significantly in most of the 8 subjects.

The receptor was derived from a human donor who received a liver transplant. The specimen comprised CD4+ T cells from blood, sampled before liver transplant.

This chain's CDR3 is CASSLAWSGHSGANVLTF. The CDR3 bases are TGTGCCAGCAGCTTAGCTTGGTCAGGGCACTCTGGGGCCAACGTCCTGACTTTC. The V gene is TRBV7-7, the J gene TRBJ2-6; D may be TRBD1 (5 bases). The length of the CDR3 is 18 residues. V lost 0 bases and J lost 0, with 12 bases in between. The germline V gene has CDR1 SSHAT and CDR2 FNYEAQ (reference sequence).